This T cell receptor (beta chain) was documented in a study of blood T cell repertoires in COVID-19. About the research overall: Samples representing acute and convalescent COVID-19 were sourced from the United States, Italy and Spain. From T cells, B-cell-depleted T cells, or PBMCs came the material, which was cDNA or gDNA.

CDR1 is MNHEY, CDR2 SVGAGI, per germline. Trimming removed 7 bases from V and 3 bases from J; junction bases left unmatched: 6. The CDR3 extends over 15 amino acids. In the original analysis: Using reference gene primer amplification, nucleated cell counts were estimated. Only in-frame clones appear in the TCRdb table, and some are missing; sequencing was by immunoSEQ multiplex PCR. Clone size and V and J calls were adopted from that table, with D and trimming inferred from the DNA. The data contain over 150,000 clones, about 86% of them singletons. The sequencing sample was made of peripheral blood. The chain recombines TRBV6-5 with TRBJ1-6, with 7 bases lining up with TRBD1. This clonotype was obtained from a middle-aged man with active or convalescent COVID-19. In nucleotides, the CDR3 is TGTGCCAGCACCGGGGACAGCCTCTATAATTCACCCCTCCACTTT. Translated, it gives CASTGDSLYNSPLHF.